This T cell receptor beta chain is drawn from a study of CD8+ T cells in alopecia areata. RNA extraction and reverse transcription yielded cDNA as sequencing template. This table comes from immunoSEQ multiplex PCR, and its TCRdb copy is limited to in-frame clones, with some not included. Of about 200,000 clones listed, around three fifths are singletons. V lost 3 bases and J 4 bases, leaving 14 bases between the germline ends. The CDR3 runs 15 residues. Germline values: CDR1 MGHDK, CDR2 SYGVNS. Stated treatment: oral pan-JAK inhibitor, 5-10 mg twice daily. The receptor comes from a human donor with alopecia areata. The gene calls are TRBV25-1 and TRBJ2-3, with a tentative D call TRBD1 (5 bases). The starting material was CD4+ T cells sorted from blood, obtained around week 49, from a patient treated with tofacitinib. CDR3 protein: CASSDSGARSDTQYF. CDR3 bases: TGTGCCAGCAGTGATAGTGGGGCCAGATCAGATACGCAGTATTTT.